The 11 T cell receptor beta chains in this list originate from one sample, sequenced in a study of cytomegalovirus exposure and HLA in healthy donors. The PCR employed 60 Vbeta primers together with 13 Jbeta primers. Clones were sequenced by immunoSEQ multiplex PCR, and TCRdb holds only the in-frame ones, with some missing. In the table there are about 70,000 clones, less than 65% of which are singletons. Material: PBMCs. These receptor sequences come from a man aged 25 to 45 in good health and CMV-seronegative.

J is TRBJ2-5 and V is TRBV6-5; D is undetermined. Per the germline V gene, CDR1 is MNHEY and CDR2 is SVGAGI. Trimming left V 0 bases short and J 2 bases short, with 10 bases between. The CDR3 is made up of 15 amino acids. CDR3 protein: CASSYSPSRQETQYF. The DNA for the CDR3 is TGTGCCAGCAGTTACTCGCCATCGCGGCAAGAGACCCAGTACTTC.

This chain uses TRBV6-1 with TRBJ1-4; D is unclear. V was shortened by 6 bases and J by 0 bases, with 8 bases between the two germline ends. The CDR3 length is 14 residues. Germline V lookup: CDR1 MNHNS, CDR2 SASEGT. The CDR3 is CASSYSATNEKLFF. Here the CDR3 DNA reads TGTGCCAGCAGCTACAGTGCAACTAATGAAAAACTGTTTTTT.

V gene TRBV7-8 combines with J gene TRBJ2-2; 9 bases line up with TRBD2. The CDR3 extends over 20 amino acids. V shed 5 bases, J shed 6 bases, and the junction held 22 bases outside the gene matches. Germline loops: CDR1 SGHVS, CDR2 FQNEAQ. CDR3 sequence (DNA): TGTGCCAGCAGCCCCGTTGCCGGGACTAGCTTACTGGGGGTGTCCGGGGAGCTGTTTTTT. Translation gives CASSPVAGTSLLGVSGELFF.

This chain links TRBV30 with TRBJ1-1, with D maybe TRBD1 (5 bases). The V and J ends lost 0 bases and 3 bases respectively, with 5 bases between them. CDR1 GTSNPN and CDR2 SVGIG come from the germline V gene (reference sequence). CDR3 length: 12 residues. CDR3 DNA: TGTGCCTGGAGTGTAGGGGACACTGAAGCTTTCTTT. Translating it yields CAWSVGDTEAFF.

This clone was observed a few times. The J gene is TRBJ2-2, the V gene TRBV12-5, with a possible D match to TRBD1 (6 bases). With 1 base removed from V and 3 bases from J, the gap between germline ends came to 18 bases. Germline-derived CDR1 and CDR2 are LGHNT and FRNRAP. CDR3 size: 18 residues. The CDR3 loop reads CASGLDPPRDKDTGELFF. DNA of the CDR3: TGTGCTAGTGGTTTGGACCCGCCCCGGGACAAAGACACCGGGGAGCTGTTTTTT.

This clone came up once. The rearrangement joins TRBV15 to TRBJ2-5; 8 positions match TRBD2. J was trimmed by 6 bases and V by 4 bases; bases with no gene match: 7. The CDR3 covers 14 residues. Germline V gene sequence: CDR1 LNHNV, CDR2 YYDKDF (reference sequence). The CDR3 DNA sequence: TGTGCCACCAGCAACGGGGGGGCAGCTCAGACCCAGTACTTC. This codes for CATSNGGAAQTQYF.

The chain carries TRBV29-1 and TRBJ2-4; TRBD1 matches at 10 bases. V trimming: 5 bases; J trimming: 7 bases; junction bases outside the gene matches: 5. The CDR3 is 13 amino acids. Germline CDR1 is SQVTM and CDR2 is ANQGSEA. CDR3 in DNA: TGCAGCGTTCTGATGGGACAGGGGAACATTCAGTACTTC. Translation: CSVLMGQGNIQYF.

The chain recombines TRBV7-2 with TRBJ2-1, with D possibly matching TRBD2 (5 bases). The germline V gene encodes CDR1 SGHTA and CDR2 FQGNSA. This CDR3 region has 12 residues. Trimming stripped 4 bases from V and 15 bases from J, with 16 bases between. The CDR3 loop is CASSSTNFHPFF. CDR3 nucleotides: TGTGCCAGCAGCTCGACTAATTTTCATCCGTTCTTC.

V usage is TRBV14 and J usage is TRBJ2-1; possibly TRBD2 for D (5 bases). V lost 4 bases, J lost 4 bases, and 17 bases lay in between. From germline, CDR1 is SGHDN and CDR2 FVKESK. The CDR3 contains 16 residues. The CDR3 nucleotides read TGTGCCAGCAGCCCCCCTACTAGATACTTTTACAATGAGCAGTTCTTC. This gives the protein CASSPPTRYFYNEQFF.

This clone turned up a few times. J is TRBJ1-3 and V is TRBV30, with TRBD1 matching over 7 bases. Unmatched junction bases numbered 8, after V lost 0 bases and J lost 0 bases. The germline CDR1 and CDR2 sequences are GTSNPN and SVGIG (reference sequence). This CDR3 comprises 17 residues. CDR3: CAWSVDRVMLSGNTIYF. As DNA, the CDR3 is TGTGCCTGGAGTGTAGACAGGGTCATGCTCTCTGGAAACACCATATATTTT.

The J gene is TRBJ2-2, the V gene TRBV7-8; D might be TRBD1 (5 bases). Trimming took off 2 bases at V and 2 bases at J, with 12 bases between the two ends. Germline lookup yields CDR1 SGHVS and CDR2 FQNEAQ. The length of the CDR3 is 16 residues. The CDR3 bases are TGTGCCAGCAGCTTATGGGCAGGGCTAAACACCGGGGAGCTGTTTTTT. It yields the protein CASSLWAGLNTGELFF.